These 23 T cell receptor beta chains were sequenced from one sample in a study of technical replicates of blood from a few donors. Using immunoSEQ multiplex PCR, the repertoire was profiled, and TCRdb retains in-frame clones only, with some absent. The repertoire consists of some 71,000 clones, with approximately 96% occurring once and the leading ten covering approximately 0.21%. Source material: T cells isolated from PBMCs. These receptors originate from a human donor in good health.

The genes are TRBV9 and TRBJ1-5; TRBD1 agrees at 8 bases. With 4 bases clipped from V and 3 bases from J, the junction kept 6 bases outside the gene matches. Germline CDR1 and CDR2: SGDLS and YYNGEE. The CDR3 is 15 residues long. Here the CDR3 DNA reads TGTGCCAGCAGCTCCTGGGACAGGACCAATCAGCCCCAGCATTTT. It is translated as CASSSWDRTNQPQHF.

This chain connects TRBV4-1 to TRBJ2-2; 10 nucleotides align to TRBD2. There are 18 residues in the CDR3. The V gene end was trimmed by 0 bases and the J gene end by 9 bases; junction bases not matched to a gene: 13. The germline V gene encodes CDR1 MGHRA and CDR2 YSYEKL. CDR3 in DNA: TGCGCCAGCAGCCAAGACAGTCTAGCGGGAGTCAGGGGGAGGGAGCTGTTTTTT. Its protein product is CASSQDSLAGVRGRELFF.

CDR3 DNA: TGTGCCAGCAGCGCGGACGGGGGCACTGAAGCTTTCTTT. Protein: CASSADGGTEAFF. This chain uses TRBV2 with TRBJ1-1, with D perhaps matching TRBD1 (5 bases). The CDR3 is 13 residues long. Germline lookup yields CDR1 SNHLY and CDR2 FYNNEI. The ends were cut back, 6 bases at V and 4 bases at J, with 12 bases in the middle.

The chain employs TRBV11-3 and TRBJ1-3; no firm D call. Between the trimmed V and J ends, which lost 3 bases and 2 bases, there was a span of 8 bases. This CDR3 is 14 amino acids long. CDR1 and CDR2 (germline): SGHNT, YENEEA. CDR3 residues: CASSLRVPGNTIYF. CDR3 nucleotides: TGTGCCAGCAGCTTGAGAGTCCCTGGAAACACCATATATTTT.

The V and J genes are TRBV29-1 and TRBJ2-3, with TRBD1 matching over 10 bases. Germline V gene sequence: CDR1 SQVTM, CDR2 ANQGSEA. J was trimmed by 4 bases and V by 7 bases; bases with no gene match: 5. The CDR3 is 13 residues long. CDR3 sequence reads: CSARTGGPDTQYF. The CDR3 DNA reads as TGCAGCGCCCGGACAGGGGGTCCAGATACGCAGTATTTT.

This chain links TRBV2 with TRBJ1-5; D perhaps matches TRBD1 (5 bases). CDR1 is SNHLY and CDR2 is FYNNEI in the germline V gene. Trimming stripped 7 bases from V and 0 bases from J, with 7 bases between. The CDR3 extends over 13 amino acids. The DNA of the CDR3 is TGTGCCAGCACCACAGGTAGCAATCAGCCCCAGCATTTT. Protein sequence: CASTTGSNQPQHF.

The chain carries TRBV11-2 and TRBJ2-7; TRBD2 agrees at 7 bases. CDR3 size: 16 residues. J was trimmed by 2 bases and V by 1 base; bases with no gene match: 8. Germline V gene lookup returns CDR1 SGHAT and CDR2 FQNNGV. CDR3 bases: TGTGCCAGCAGCTTAGTTGGGGGAGGGACGCCCTACGAGCAGTACTTC. It yields the protein CASSLVGGGTPYEQYF. Full variable domain (rest looked up from reference TRBV11-2 and TRBJ2-7): EAGVAQSPRYKIIEKRQSVAFWCNPISGHATLYWYQQILGQGPKLLIQFQNNGVVDDSQLPKDRFSAERLKGVDSTLKIQPAKLEDSAVYLCASSLVGGGTPYEQYFGPGTRLTVT.

This chain uses TRBV15 with TRBJ1-1, with D possibly TRBD1 on 6 matching bases. The ends were cut back, 5 bases at V and 7 bases at J, with 20 bases in the middle. The CDR3 is 15 amino acids. Germline V lookup: CDR1 LNHNV, CDR2 YYDKDF (reference sequence). The CDR3 DNA reads as TGTGCCACCAGCGGGTCCGTGGGGGGGGCCCTTGAAGCTTTCTTT. Translating gives CATSGSVGGALEAFF.

The chain is built from TRBV9 and TRBJ1-4; D is possibly TRBD1 (6 bases). The ends were cut back, 4 bases at V and 8 bases at J, with 18 bases in the middle. The CDR3 runs 15 residues. Germline values: CDR1 SGDLS, CDR2 YYNGEE. Here the CDR3 reads CASSHNQGGGEKLFF. The CDR3 DNA is TGTGCCAGCAGCCACAATCAGGGAGGGGGGGAAAAACTGTTTTTT.

The genes are TRBV6-1 and TRBJ2-1; TRBD1 is a possible D gene (5 bases). Trimming left V 1 base short and J 6 bases short, with 13 bases between. This CDR3 region has 15 residues. CDR1 and CDR2 from the germline V gene are MNHNS and SASEGT. The CDR3 region has the DNA TGTGCCAGCAGTGAAGAGACAGACCCTTTCAATGAGCAGTTCTTC. It yields the protein CASSEETDPFNEQFF.

The chain recombines TRBV4-2 with TRBJ2-1; D remains ambiguous. Per germline, CDR1 LGHNA and CDR2 YNFKEQ. There are 22 residues in the CDR3. The V end lost 3 bases, the J end lost 2 bases, and 32 bases lay between the germline ends. Here the CDR3 DNA reads TGTGCCAGCAGCCATAGCAAAACCTTAGACCCCGAAAGAGTTAGACCCTACAATGAGCAGTTCTTC. This sequence encodes CASSHSKTLDPERVRPYNEQFF.

The chain uses TRBV28 and TRBJ1-5; the match to TRBD1 covers 8 bases. CDR1 and CDR2 (germline): MDHEN, SYDVKM. This CDR3 region has 15 residues. V shed 4 bases and J 5 bases; nucleotides not matched to a gene: 7. The CDR3 protein is CASSSTGAPDQPQHF. The DNA of the CDR3 is TGTGCCAGCAGTTCGACAGGGGCCCCCGATCAGCCCCAGCATTTT.

This clone appeared a few times. The chain recombines TRBV30 with TRBJ1-2; D may be TRBD1 (5 bases). CDR3 length: 14 residues. Between the trimmed V and J ends, which lost 1 base and 7 bases, there was a span of 16 bases. The germline V gene encodes CDR1 GTSNPN and CDR2 SVGIG (reference sequence). This CDR3 reads CAWSAGEGISGYTF. DNA of the CDR3: TGTGCCTGGAGTGCTGGGGAGGGGATCAGTGGCTACACCTTC.

The V call is TRBV9, the J call TRBJ2-3; D may be TRBD2 (5 bases). Trimming removed 1 base at V and 0 bases at J, with 9 bases between. Germline lookup yields CDR1 SGDLS and CDR2 YYNGEE. The CDR3 length is 15 residues. Here the CDR3 reads CASSVLTGSTDTQYF. In nucleotides, the CDR3 is TGTGCCAGCAGCGTATTGACGGGGAGCACAGATACGCAGTATTTT.

The chain combines TRBV6-5 with TRBJ1-1; TRBD1 matches 7 bases. This CDR3 comprises 13 residues. Trimming cost V 0 bases and J 8 bases; bases outside gene matches: 3. In germline, CDR1 is MNHEY, CDR2 SVGAGI. CDR3 sequence reads: CASSYSDRKEAFF. CDR3 nucleotides: TGTGCCAGCAGTTACTCGGACAGGAAAGAAGCTTTCTTT.

The rearrangement joins TRBV10-1 to TRBJ2-1; TRBD2 aligns across 7 bases. Trimming removed 4 bases from V and 3 bases from J; junction bases left unmatched: 6. Germline lookup yields CDR1 WNHNN and CDR2 SYGVQD (reference sequence). There are 15 residues in the CDR3. The CDR3 here is CASSVGLGIYNEQFF. For the CDR3, the DNA is TGCGCCAGCAGTGTAGGACTAGGTATCTACAATGAGCAGTTCTTC.

The V and J genes are TRBV21-1 and TRBJ1-1; the D segment call TRBD1 is taken from the table without a DNA check. TRBV21-1 is reported as a pseudogene. The CDR3 has 17 amino acids. CDR3 sequence: CASSKGGRGINDTEAFF. Written as DNA, the CDR3 is TGTGCCAGCAGCAAAGGGGGTAGGGGCATTAATGACACTGAAGCTTTCTTT.

V and J are TRBV6-6 and TRBJ1-1; the D gene is possibly TRBD1 (5 bases). This CDR3 contains 13 residues. V shed 6 bases and J shed 7 bases, with 15 bases lying between them. The V gene's germline CDR1 is MNHNY and CDR2 SVGAGI (reference sequence). CDR3 region: CASSGTGDIEAFF. CDR3 coding DNA: TGTGCCAGCAGCGGGACTGGAGACATTGAAGCTTTCTTT.

CDR3 bases: TGTGCCAGCAGCACAACAGAAACTGAAGCTTTCTTT. This sequence encodes CASSTTETEAFF. The V gene is TRBV11-2, the J gene TRBJ1-1; D ambiguous. V lost 5 bases to trimming and J lost 5 bases, with 9 bases between them. The CDR3 length is 12 residues. Germline V gene lookup returns CDR1 SGHAT and CDR2 FQNNGV.

CDR3 protein: CATSPGDYVGQPQHF. The CDR3 DNA is TGTGCTACCTCTCCGGGAGACTATGTTGGTCAGCCCCAGCATTTT. The chain links TRBV30 to TRBJ1-5; no definite D call. This CDR3 spans 15 amino acids. Germline values: CDR1 GTSNPN, CDR2 SVGIG (reference sequence).

The rearrangement uses TRBV5-1 and TRBJ2-7; perhaps TRBD2 as D (7 bases). The CDR3 is 15 amino acids. Trimming stripped 5 bases from V and 0 bases from J, with 15 bases between. From germline, CDR1 is SGHRS and CDR2 YFSETQ. The CDR3, as DNA: TGCGCCAGCAGAGCTAGGGGGGAGGGCTCCTACGAGCAGTACTTC. Protein: CASRARGEGSYEQYF.

The chain has TRBV19 and TRBJ2-1, with 8 bases fitting TRBD2. The V gene end was trimmed by 1 base and the J gene end by 8 bases; junction bases not matched to a gene: 7. Germline values: CDR1 LNHDA, CDR2 SQIVND (reference sequence). The CDR3 runs to 15 residues. CDR3 bases: TGTGCCAGTAGTATAGCGGGAGGGCTCGGGGATGAGCAGTTCTTC. Amino acids: CASSIAGGLGDEQFF.

This rearrangement joins TRBV6-5 to TRBJ1-1, with no clear D. This CDR3 has 12 amino acids. The germline V gene encodes CDR1 MNHEY and CDR2 SVGAGI. V lost 6 bases and J 3 bases, leaving 8 bases between the germline ends. The CDR3 DNA reads TGTGCCAGCAGCTCGGAGGACACTGAAGCTTTCTTT. Amino acids: CASSSEDTEAFF.